Following are 9 T cell receptor beta chains from one sample sequenced in a study of T cells in Graves' hyperthyroidism and ophthalmopathy. RNA transcripts gave rise to amplified TCR beta CDR3 regions. During a first-round RT-PCR of the TCR CDR3, the HTBI primer set was used. TCRdb reprocessed the multiplex PCR reads via MiXCR and lists one record per CDR3 protein. The data contain 80,000 to 100,000 distinct CDR3 sequences, approximately 42% of them seen just once; the ten biggest clones take up more than 8.5%. The sample taken for sequencing was peripheral blood or thyroid tissue (not recorded which). The receptors come from a woman aged 25 to 45 with Graves' hyperthyroidism.

This clonotype was seen many times. The rearrangement joins TRBV10-3 to TRBJ2-3, with 11 bases identical to TRBD2. The CDR3 spans 15 residues. The V gene end was trimmed by 10 bases and the J gene end by 5 bases; junction bases not matched to a gene: 11. Germline V lookup: CDR1 ENHRY, CDR2 SYGVKD. CDR3 loop: CATGGLAGGGDTQYF. CDR3 nucleotide sequence: TGTGCCACCGGGGGGCTAGCGGGAGGAGGAGATACGCAGTATTTT.

The CDR3 sequence is CASSLTAGVETQYF. CDR3 bases: TGTGCCAGCAGCTTAACGGCGGGAGTCGAGACCCAGTACTTC. The chain combines TRBV11-2 with TRBJ2-5; 7 positions agree with TRBD2. This CDR3 spans 14 amino acids. J lost 5 bases, V lost 2 bases, and 5 bases had no gene match. Germline V gives CDR1 SGHAT, CDR2 FQNNGV.

Worth noting for this clonotype: It may be a read error: a sequence one base away is much more abundant. Likely a read error: the CDR3 ends without its conserved phenylalanine or tryptophan. The chain employs TRBV7-8 and TRBJ2-3; 9 bases map to TRBD1. Germline V gives CDR1 SGHVS, CDR2 FQNEAQ. The CDR3 loop spans 17 amino acids. V shed 5 bases and J 2 bases; nucleotides not matched to a gene: 11. CDR3 sequence reads: CASSTPVGQGFTDTQYS. The CDR3 nucleotides read TGTGCCAGCAGCACCCCTGTGGGACAGGGCTTCACAGATACGCAGTATTCT.

This clonotype was counted ten times or more. This chain links TRBV12-3 or TRBV12-4 with TRBJ2-2, with a possible D match to TRBD2 (5 bases). Trimming cost V 6 bases and J 7 bases, with 9 bases left between them. The CDR3 contains 12 residues. The CDR3 loop is CASRGGGGELFF. DNA of the CDR3: TGTGCCAGCAGAGGCGGAGGCGGGGAGCTGTTTTTT.

V gene TRBV20-1 combines with J gene TRBJ2-5; 8 positions agree with TRBD2. The CDR3 runs 14 residues. The germline V gene encodes CDR1 DFQATT and CDR2 SNEGSKA (reference sequence). Unmatched junction bases numbered 4, after V lost 1 base and J lost 3 bases. CDR3 residues: CSARGSGIEETQYF. Written as DNA, the CDR3 is TGCAGTGCTAGAGGTAGCGGGATAGAAGAGACCCAGTACTTC.

This clonotype was recorded many times. The J gene is TRBJ1-3, the V gene TRBV29-1; the D gene is possibly TRBD1 (5 bases). The V gene lost 4 bases and the J gene lost 0 bases, with 13 bases spanning the gap. Germline V CDR1 and CDR2: SQVTM, ANQGSEA. The CDR3 contains 15 residues. The CDR3 protein is CSVAAGRHSGNTIYF. DNA of the CDR3: TGCAGCGTTGCTGCAGGGAGACACTCTGGAAACACCATATATTTT.

This clonotype was seen ten or more times. V is TRBV6-5 and J is TRBJ2-3; unclear D gene. This CDR3 has 11 residues. V was clipped by 8 bases and J by 3 bases, with 6 bases between them. Looked up from germline, CDR1 is MNHEY and CDR2 is SVGAGI. In DNA, the CDR3 is TGTGCCAGCGGGCGGACAGATACGCAGTATTTT. Amino acids: CASGRTDTQYF.

The table lists this clonotype with a count of one. Relative to the germline gene, one junction end is altered; a read error may explain this. The chain has TRBV7-2 and TRBJ1-1, with a weak D call TRBD1 (5 bases). This CDR3 comprises 12 residues. CDR1 SGHTA and CDR2 FQGNSA come from the germline V gene. The CDR3 region has the DNA TGTGCCAGCAGCTTGTGGGGCACTGAAGCATCCTTT. Encoded protein: CASSLWGTEASF.

This clonotype was observed many times. The chain uses TRBV7-2 and TRBJ1-5; D may be TRBD1 (5 bases). The CDR3 length is 13 residues. Trimming shortened V by 1 base and J by 6 bases, and 7 bases separated the two germline ends. Per germline, CDR1 SGHTA and CDR2 FQGNSA. The CDR3: CASSLGGGQPQHF. CDR3 bases: TGTGCCAGCAGCTTAGGGGGCGGTCAGCCCCAGCATTTT.